Presented here are 25 T cell receptor beta chains from one specimen sequenced in a study of shared clonotypes between healthy human individuals. Only in-frame clones appear in the TCRdb table, and some are missing; sequencing was by immunoSEQ multiplex PCR. The sample comprises some 2.1 million clones, about 93% of which are singletons, and about 1.7% rests with the top ten. In the naive CD8 group, cells lacked CD45RO and were positively selected for CCR7, so terminally differentiated effector memory CD45RA+ cells were left out. Sequenced input: naive CD8+ T cells from PBMCs. Every receptor here comes from a man between 18 and 35 years old in good health. Some clones in this sample may be carry-over from other donors' samples.

This clone was picked up one time. The chain has TRBV28 and TRBJ2-3, with 7 bases aligning to TRBD2. From germline, CDR1 is MDHEN and CDR2 SYDVKM. The CDR3 spans 18 residues. V dropped 6 bases and J dropped 4; count of bases not matched to a gene: 19. In DNA form, the CDR3 reads TGTGCCAGCAGGCCCCCGTGGTATGCGGGAGCCCCCCCAGATACGCAGTATTTT. Protein: CASRPPWYAGAPPDTQYF.

The chain is built from TRBV5-1 and TRBJ1-3; D is unresolved. The CDR3 sequence is 16 residues long. Germline V gene data show CDR1 as SGHRS and CDR2 as YFSETQ. V was pared by 0 bases and J by 0 bases, with 10 bases between. CDR3 in DNA: TGCGCCAGCAGCTTGGAGGCGGCCGGCTCTGGAAACACCATATATTTT. This codes for CASSLEAAGSGNTIYF.

This chain joins TRBV9 and TRBJ1-1; unclear D gene. This CDR3 comprises 15 residues. With 3 bases removed from V and 1 base from J, the gap between germline ends came to 13 bases. Germline CDR1 and CDR2: SGDLS and YYNGEE. The CDR3 here is CASSAPKGTNTEAFF. CDR3 bases: TGTGCCAGCAGCGCCCCAAAGGGAACGAACACTGAAGCTTTCTTT.

The chain is built from TRBV5-4 and TRBJ2-2, with D perhaps TRBD1 (5 bases). The CDR3 covers 13 residues. V was clipped by 7 bases and J by 4 bases, with 11 bases between them. From germline, CDR1 is SGHNT and CDR2 YYREEE (reference sequence). CDR3: CASGQGITGELFF. The CDR3 DNA is TGTGCCAGCGGTCAGGGTATCACCGGGGAGCTGTTTTTT.

This chain uses TRBV20-1 with TRBJ2-7, with a weak D call TRBD2 (6 bases). CDR1 and CDR2 (germline): DFQATT, SNEGSKA (reference sequence). This CDR3 region has 11 residues. The CDR3 loop reads CSARGSHEQYF. As DNA, the CDR3 is TGCAGCGCACGGGGGTCCCACGAGCAGTACTTC.

The chain has TRBV2 and TRBJ1-1; the D is unclear. The ends were cut back, 2 bases at V and 0 bases at J, with 7 bases in the middle. The CDR3 is made up of 14 amino acids. The germline V gene encodes CDR1 SNHLY and CDR2 FYNNEI. The CDR3, as DNA: TGTGCCAGCAGTGAATTCCTATTGAACACTGAAGCTTTCTTT. Translating it yields CASSEFLLNTEAFF.

The DNA of the CDR3 is TGCGCCAGCAGCTTAACTAGTGGCGTGGAACAGTACTTC. Its translation: CASSLTSGVEQYF. The V gene is TRBV5-1, the J gene TRBJ2-7; a possible D gene is TRBD2 (5 bases). Trimming stripped 2 bases from V and 10 bases from J, with 16 bases between. There are 13 residues in the CDR3. CDR1 is SGHRS, CDR2 YFSETQ, per germline.

This chain joins TRBV7-8 and TRBJ2-1, with 9 bases lining up with TRBD1. V gave up 6 bases and J gave up 8 bases; unmatched junction bases: 11. This CDR3 is 15 amino acids long. The germline gives CDR1 SGHVS, CDR2 FQNEAQ. The CDR3 loop is CASSSRDREVHEQFF. In DNA, the CDR3 is TGTGCCAGCAGTTCCCGGGACAGGGAGGTACATGAGCAGTTCTTC.

The CDR3 sequence is CASSLGTADTQYF. The CDR3 DNA reads TGTGCCAGCAGCCTAGGGACGGCAGATACGCAGTATTTT. The rearrangement joins TRBV7-9 to TRBJ2-3, with D perhaps assigned TRBD1 or TRBD2 (5 bases each). Germline loops: CDR1 SEHNR, CDR2 FQNEAQ (reference sequence). This CDR3 is 13 amino acids long. V was shortened by 5 bases and J by 4 bases, with 10 bases between the two germline ends.

The table lists this clone with a count of one. As DNA, the CDR3 is TGTGCCAGCAGCAACCTCGGCAATCAGCCCCAGCATTTT. Protein: CASSNLGNQPQHF. The chain joins TRBV9 to TRBJ1-5; D is ambiguous. Germline V gene data show CDR1 as SGDLS and CDR2 as YYNGEE. The CDR3 contains 13 residues. With 4 bases removed from V and 2 bases from J, the gap between germline ends came to 7 bases.

The V call is TRBV28, the J call TRBJ1-4; 8 bases are a match to TRBD1. CDR3 length: 15 amino acids. Germline V lookup: CDR1 MDHEN, CDR2 SYDVKM. With V trimmed by 3 bases and J by 6 bases, 6 bases remained unmatched. The CDR3 nucleotides are TGTGCCAGCAGTTTGGTGTGGACAGGGTATGAAAAACTGTTTTTT. This translates into CASSLVWTGYEKLFF.

The chain has TRBV25-1 and TRBJ1-6, with D uncertain. V was pared by 1 base and J by 6 bases, with 13 bases between. CDR3 length equals 16 residues. Germline V gene sequence: CDR1 MGHDK, CDR2 SYGVNS. The CDR3 protein is CASSELVTDSNSPLHF. CDR3 nucleotide sequence: TGTGCCAGCAGTGAATTGGTCACCGACTCTAATTCACCCCTCCACTTT.

About this clone itself: Other DNA sequences in the sample encode the same CDR3. Here the CDR3 reads CASSAQATNEKLFF. CDR3 DNA sequence: TGTGCCAGCAGCGCACAGGCTACCAATGAAAAACTGTTTTTT. This chain joins TRBV9 and TRBJ1-4; maybe TRBD1 (5 bases). With 3 bases removed from V and 5 bases from J, the gap between germline ends came to 11 bases. The germline CDR1 and CDR2 sequences are SGDLS and YYNGEE. There are 14 residues in the CDR3.

The chain has TRBV6-4 and TRBJ2-3; unclear D gene. V lost 5 bases and J 5 bases, leaving 17 bases between the germline ends. CDR1 and CDR2 from the germline V gene are MRHNA and SNTAGT. The CDR3 is 15 amino acids. CDR3 in amino acids: CASSRAGAGRDTQYF. The CDR3, as DNA: TGTGCCAGCAGTCGGGCCGGTGCCGGACGAGATACGCAGTATTTT.

In nucleotides, the CDR3 is TGCGCCAGCAGCGCAACTACTTTTAAAGCGGGAGAGCGGGAGACCCAGTACTTC. Its translation is CASSATTFKAGERETQYF. The V call is TRBV5-1, the J call TRBJ2-5; 8 bases are a match to TRBD2. The J segment lost 5 bases and the V segment lost 4 bases, leaving 19 bases of the junction unmatched. The CDR3 is made up of 18 amino acids. Germline values: CDR1 SGHRS, CDR2 YFSETQ.

V usage is TRBV6-1 and J usage is TRBJ2-2; tentatively, D is TRBD2 (6 bases). The CDR3 contains 13 residues. Germline V gene data show CDR1 as MNHNS and CDR2 as SASEGT. V gave up 6 bases and J gave up 1 base, with 6 bases separating them. The CDR3 here is CASREGNTGELFF. CDR3 nucleotides: TGTGCCAGCAGGGAGGGGAACACCGGGGAGCTGTTTTTT.

This sequence joins TRBV11-2 and TRBJ1-2, with D uncertain. V lost 4 bases and J 13 bases, leaving 25 bases between the germline ends. The CDR3 is 15 residues long. The V gene's germline CDR1 is SGHAT and CDR2 FQNNGV. The CDR3 DNA reads TGTGCCAGCAGCTCGCCAAGCTTGACCGATCCAGTCTCCACCTTC. Its translation: CASSSPSLTDPVSTF.

V gene TRBV28 combines with J gene TRBJ2-2; D is tentatively TRBD1 or TRBD2 (5 bases each). This CDR3 region has 14 residues. The ends were cut back, 2 bases at V and 2 bases at J, with 6 bases in the middle. Germline-derived CDR1 and CDR2 are MDHEN and SYDVKM. The CDR3, as DNA: TGTGCCAGCAGTTTAAGGGACAACACCGGGGAGCTGTTTTTT. Amino acids: CASSLRDNTGELFF.

The chain links TRBV21-1 to TRBJ2-7. TRBV21-1 constitutes a pseudogene. The CDR3 extends over 15 amino acids. CDR3 sequence: CASSPAGTADYEQYF. CDR3 DNA: TGTGCCAGCAGCCCAGCGGGGACAGCGGACTACGAGCAGTACTTC.

The V and J genes are TRBV27 and TRBJ2-5, with D possibly TRBD1 on 5 matching bases. Per germline, CDR1 MNHEY and CDR2 SMNVEV (reference sequence). Trimming took 2 bases from V and 5 from J, leaving 18 bases between them. The CDR3 sequence is 16 residues long. The CDR3 sequence is CASSLIASGFGETQYF. Written as DNA, the CDR3 is TGTGCCAGCAGTTTAATCGCCTCAGGGTTCGGGGAGACCCAGTACTTC.

This clone was found a few times. This chain links TRBV19 with TRBJ2-7, with D possibly being TRBD1 or TRBD2 (6 bases each). The CDR3 loop spans 13 amino acids. The germline V and J ends were trimmed by 6 bases and 2 bases, with 11 bases remaining between them. Germline CDR1 and CDR2: LNHDA and SQIVND (reference sequence). CDR3 sequence: CASSTGTPYEQYF. Written as DNA, the CDR3 is TGTGCCAGTAGCACAGGGACTCCCTACGAGCAGTACTTC.

The chain employs TRBV5-1 and TRBJ2-7; D is perhaps TRBD2 (5 bases). This CDR3 has 14 amino acids. With 4 bases removed from V and 3 bases from J, the gap between germline ends came to 14 bases. The germline CDR1 and CDR2 sequences are SGHRS and YFSETQ. In DNA, the CDR3 is TGCGCCAGCAGCGAGGAGGACGGATACTACGAGCAGTACTTC. It translates to CASSEEDGYYEQYF.

This clone has just one count. V gene TRBV4-2 combines with J gene TRBJ1-2; D gene unclear. The CDR3 is made up of 13 amino acids. V dropped 1 base and J dropped 3 bases, with 6 bases sitting between them. Germline V lookup: CDR1 LGHNA, CDR2 YNFKEQ. The CDR3 loop is CASSQGADYGYTF. The CDR3 nucleotides are TGTGCCAGCAGCCAAGGGGCCGACTATGGCTACACCTTC.

This clone was detected once. J is TRBJ2-1 and V is TRBV14; D gene uncertain. Germline V gene sequence: CDR1 SGHDN, CDR2 FVKESK. The length of the CDR3 is 16 residues. V was cut by 2 bases and J by 2 bases, with 13 bases left in between. The CDR3 is CASSQNLDAPYNEQFF. The CDR3 bases are TGTGCCAGCAGCCAAAACTTAGATGCTCCCTACAATGAGCAGTTCTTC. The full variable domain, rest sourced from reference TRBV14 and TRBJ2-1, is EAGVTQFPSHSVIEKGQTVTLRCDPISGHDNLYWYRRVMGKEIKFLLHFVKESKQDESGMPNNRFLAERTGGTYSTLKVQPAELEDSGVYFCASSQNLDAPYNEQFFGPGTRLTVL.

This chain joins TRBV7-2 and TRBJ2-3; the match to TRBD2 covers 9 bases. The CDR3 contains 16 residues. Trimming at V came to 8 bases and at J to 2 bases, leaving 11 bases not matched to a gene. Germline V gene sequence: CDR1 SGHTA, CDR2 FQGNSA. CDR3 sequence reads: CASQKLAGAPTDTQYF. For the CDR3, the DNA is TGTGCCAGCCAGAAATTAGCGGGGGCCCCCACAGATACGCAGTATTTT.